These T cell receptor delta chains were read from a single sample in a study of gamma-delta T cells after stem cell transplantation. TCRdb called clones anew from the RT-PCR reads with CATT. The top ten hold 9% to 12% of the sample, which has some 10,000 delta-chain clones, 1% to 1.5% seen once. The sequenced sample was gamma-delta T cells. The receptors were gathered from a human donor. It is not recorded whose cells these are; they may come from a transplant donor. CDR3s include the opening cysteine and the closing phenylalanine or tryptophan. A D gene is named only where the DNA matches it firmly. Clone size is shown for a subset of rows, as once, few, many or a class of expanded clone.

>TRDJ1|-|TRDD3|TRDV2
CACDSLGADTDKLIF
TGTGCCTGTGACTCACTGGGGGCAGACACCGATAAACTCATCTTT
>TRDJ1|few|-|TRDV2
CACDTYFVGGPSSSTDKLIF
TGTGCCTGTGACACTTATTTTGTTGGGGGCCCTTCTTCCTCTACCGATAAACTCATCTTT
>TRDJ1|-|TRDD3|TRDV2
CACDKLGDTIGTDKLIF
TGTGCCTGTGATAAACTGGGGGATACAATTGGGACCGATAAACTCATCTTT
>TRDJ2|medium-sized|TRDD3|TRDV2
CACDTVAGGYASNPSALTAQLFF
TGTGCCTGTGACACGGTCGCTGGGGGATACGCGTCTAATCCATCCGCTTTGACAGCACAACTCTTCTTT
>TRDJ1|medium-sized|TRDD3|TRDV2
CACEKLGDTDTDKLIF
TGTGCCTGTGAGAAGCTGGGGGATACGGACACCGATAAACTCATCTTT
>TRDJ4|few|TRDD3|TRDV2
CACDLLGDDTRPLIF
TGTGCCTGTGACCTACTGGGGGATGACACCAGACCCCTGATCTTT
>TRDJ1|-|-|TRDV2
CARDTVGMGTDKLIF
TGTGCCCGTGACACCGTGGGGATGGGCACCGATAAACTCATCTTT
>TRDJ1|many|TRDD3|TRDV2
CACDTVRTGGYGEYTDKLIF
TGTGCCTGTGACACGGTCCGTACTGGGGGATATGGCGAGTACACCGATAAACTCATCTTT
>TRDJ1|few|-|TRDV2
CACDPVSWKVDKLIF
TGTGCCTGTGACCCGGTGTCTTGGAAGGTCGATAAACTCATCTTT
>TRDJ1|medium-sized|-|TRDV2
CACDPLTGNTDKLIF
TGTGCCTGTGACCCCTTAACTGGAAACACCGATAAACTCATCTTT
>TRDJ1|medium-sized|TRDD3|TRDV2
CACDSLLGDTYTDKLIF
TGTGCCTGTGACTCCCTACTGGGGGACACGTACACCGATAAACTCATCTTT
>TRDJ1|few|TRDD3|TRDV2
CACDTLLLGDTKSLTDKLIF
TGTGCCTGTGACACTTTATTACTGGGGGATACGAAGTCGCTCACCGATAAACTCATCTTT
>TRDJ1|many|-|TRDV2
CACDTGRDPLTTDKLIF
TGTGCCTGTGACACCGGACGGGACCCCCTAACCACCGATAAACTCATCTTT
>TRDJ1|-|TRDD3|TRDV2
CACDTVLGENTDKLIF
TGTGCCTGTGACACCGTACTGGGGGAAAACACCGATAAACTCATCTTT
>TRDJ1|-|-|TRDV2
CACDTVAVDTHTDKLIF
TGTGCCTGTGACACCGTCGCGGTAGATACGCACACCGATAAACTCATCTTT
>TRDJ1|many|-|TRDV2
CACHSLGDTDKLIF
TGTGCCTGTCATTCTTTGGGGGACACCGATAAACTCATCTTT
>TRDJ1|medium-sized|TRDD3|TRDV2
CACDPLVLGDADKLIF
TGTGCCTGTGACCCACTAGTACTGGGGGATGCCGATAAACTCATCTTT
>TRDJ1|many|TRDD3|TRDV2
CACDVLGDKKDKLIF
TGTGCCTGTGATGTACTGGGGGATAAGAAAGATAAACTCATCTTT
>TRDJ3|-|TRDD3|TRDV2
CACDTEWPSTGGLGSWDTRQMFF
TGTGCCTGTGACACCGAGTGGCCTTCGACTGGGGGTCTCGGCTCCTGGGACACCCGACAGATGTTTTTC
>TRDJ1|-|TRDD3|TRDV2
CACDAVLGDTSTDKLIF
TGTGCCTGTGACGCCGTACTGGGGGATACAAGCACCGATAAACTCATCTTT